The 13 T cell receptor beta chains below come from one sample, sequenced in a study of cytomegalovirus exposure and HLA in healthy donors. PCR used 60 Vbeta primers and 13 Jbeta primers. Produced via immunoSEQ multiplex PCR; TCRdb's table is partial and in-frame only. The sample shows 150,000 to 200,000 clones, 68% of them seen only once. Sequenced: PBMCs. These receptors were taken from a man aged 50 or older in good health and CMV-seronegative.

This rearrangement joins TRBV19 to TRBJ2-5, with D perhaps matching TRBD2 (6 bases). With 7 bases removed from V and 5 bases from J, the gap between germline ends came to 17 bases. The length of the CDR3 is 14 residues. CDR1 is LNHDA and CDR2 is SQIVND in the germline V gene (reference sequence). The CDR3: CASTPSGGKETQYF. The CDR3 bases are TGTGCCAGTACCCCGTCCGGGGGAAAGGAGACCCAGTACTTC.

The chain is built from TRBV25-1 and TRBJ1-1, with D perhaps matching TRBD1 (5 bases). Germline values: CDR1 MGHDK, CDR2 SYGVNS. Trimming stripped 2 bases from V and 10 bases from J, with 11 bases between. This CDR3 contains 12 residues. CDR3 region: CASSEGSGGAFF. The CDR3 DNA is TGTGCCAGCAGTGAAGGGTCCGGGGGAGCTTTCTTT.

V is TRBV5-1 and J is TRBJ2-5, with 8 positions matching TRBD1. The V segment lost 0 bases and the J segment 5 bases; nucleotides outside the gene matches: 0. This CDR3 is built from 13 residues. CDR1 is SGHRS and CDR2 is YFSETQ in the germline V gene. DNA for the CDR3: TGCGCCAGCAGCTTGGGACAGGGGGAGACCCAGTACTTC. Translating it yields CASSLGQGETQYF. The full variable domain, rest sourced from reference TRBV5-1 and TRBJ2-5, is KAGVTQTPRYLIKTRGQQVTLSCSPISGHRSVSWYQQTPGQGLQFLFEYFSETQRNKGNFPGRFSGRQFSNSRSEMNVSTLELGDSALYLCASSLGQGETQYFGPGTRLLVL.

This clone was counted once. CDR3 residues: CASTSQGWDTGELFF. The CDR3 DNA is TGTGCCAGCACAAGCCAGGGATGGGACACCGGGGAGCTGTTTTTT. The genes are TRBV21-1 and TRBJ2-2; the table names TRBD1, a call not compared with the DNA. TRBV21-1 has pseudogene status. The CDR3 is 15 residues long.

This clone occurred once. The rearrangement links TRBV28 to TRBJ1-4; D is possibly TRBD1 (6 bases). The germline V gene has CDR1 MDHEN and CDR2 SYDVKM. This CDR3 has 16 amino acids. With 5 bases removed from V and 4 bases from J, the gap between germline ends came to 17 bases. The CDR3 spells CASSAPRQALNEKLFF. The CDR3 DNA reads TGTGCCAGCAGTGCCCCTCGACAGGCCCTTAATGAAAAACTGTTTTTT. Supplemented by reference TRBV28 and TRBJ1-4, the full variable domain reads DVKVTQSSRYLVKRTGEKVFLECVQDMDHENMFWYRQDPGLGLRLIYFSYDVKMKEKGDIPEGYSVSREKKERFSLILESASTNQTSMYLCASSAPRQALNEKLFFGSGTQLSVL.

This clone was observed once. The chain is built from TRBV19 and TRBJ1-6; D may be TRBD1 (5 bases). CDR3 length equals 16 residues. CDR1 is LNHDA, CDR2 SQIVND, per germline (reference sequence). The V gene lost 5 bases and the J gene lost 0 bases, with 11 bases spanning the gap. The CDR3 region is CASSSQGSSYNSPLHF. As DNA, the CDR3 is TGTGCCAGTAGTTCGCAGGGAAGCTCCTATAATTCACCCCTCCACTTT.

J is TRBJ1-1 and V is TRBV7-3, with 9 bases aligning to TRBD1. CDR3 length: 15 residues. The trim removed 5 bases at V and 6 bases at J, leaving 10 bases unmatched. Germline assignment: CDR1 SGHTA and CDR2 FQGTGA. The CDR3 sequence: CASSPHPGQGSEAFF. For the CDR3, the DNA is TGTGCCAGCAGCCCCCATCCGGGACAGGGTTCTGAAGCTTTCTTT.

The chain employs TRBV10-3 and TRBJ1-1; TRBD1 matches at 8 bases. The V gene end was trimmed by 6 bases and the J gene end by 4 bases; junction bases not matched to a gene: 13. Germline CDR1 and CDR2: ENHRY and SYGVKD. This CDR3 has 16 amino acids. CDR3 sequence: CAISPGTGAGSTEAFF. DNA of the CDR3: TGTGCCATCAGCCCCGGGACAGGCGCCGGGTCCACTGAAGCTTTCTTT.

The chain couples TRBV7-9 to TRBJ2-4, with TRBD2 matching over 14 bases. V lost 3 bases to trimming and J lost 2 bases; unmatched junction nucleotides: 9. Per germline, CDR1 SEHNR and CDR2 FQNEAQ (reference sequence). The CDR3 extends over 19 amino acids. CDR3 sequence: CASSFGTSGGRETKNIQYF. In nucleotides, the CDR3 is TGTGCCAGCAGCTTCGGGACTAGCGGGGGACGAGAAACCAAAAACATTCAGTACTTC.

V and J are TRBV29-1 and TRBJ2-7; possibly TRBD1 for D (5 bases). From germline, CDR1 is SQVTM and CDR2 ANQGSEA. V lost 4 bases and J lost 4, with 14 bases in between. This CDR3 has 13 residues. CDR3: CSVGAPKGYEQYF. Here the CDR3 DNA reads TGCAGCGTTGGAGCCCCAAAGGGGTACGAGCAGTACTTC.

Only a few counts were recorded for this clone. V and J are TRBV28 and TRBJ1-4; D gene ambiguous. CDR1 and CDR2 from the germline V gene are MDHEN and SYDVKM. The V and J ends lost 4 bases and 11 bases respectively, with 17 bases between them. The CDR3 loop spans 14 amino acids. CDR3 sequence: CASSWILPGRKLFF. The CDR3 DNA reads as TGTGCCAGCAGTTGGATCCTCCCGGGTCGCAAACTGTTTTTT.

This chain links TRBV6-1 with TRBJ2-7; tentative D call: TRBD1 (6 bases). CDR1 is MNHNS, CDR2 SASEGT, per germline. Trimming cost V 6 bases and J 1 base, with 16 bases left between them. The CDR3 contains 15 residues. CDR3: CASRLQGEGSYEQYF. The CDR3 nucleotides are TGTGCCAGCAGGCTACAGGGTGAGGGGTCCTACGAGCAGTACTTC.

The rearrangement joins TRBV5-1 to TRBJ2-5; TRBD2 aligns across 8 bases. Germline-derived CDR1 and CDR2 are SGHRS and YFSETQ. Trimming at V came to 0 bases and at J to 6 bases, leaving 7 bases not matched to a gene. There are 15 residues in the CDR3. CDR3 sequence: CASSLARGGGKTQYF. CDR3 DNA: TGCGCCAGCAGCTTGGCTCGGGGGGGCGGAAAGACCCAGTACTTC.